This T cell receptor (beta chain) was captured in a study of cytomegalovirus exposure and HLA in healthy donors. The study's findings and limits: The majority of CMV-associated TCR beta chains were reported as apparently HLA-restricted in a later analysis. The study designated 150 or so TCR beta chains cytomegalovirus-associated.

This clone turned up a few times. Its antigen remains unknown. The PCR made use of 60 Vbeta and 13 Jbeta primers. Assay used: immunoSEQ multiplex PCR; TCRdb lists only in-frame clones, some missing. Among under 200,000 clones listed, over 80% were seen once. V was cut by 0 bases and J by 7 bases, with 14 bases left in between. Germline V lookup: CDR1 SGDLS, CDR2 YYNGEE. The CDR3 is made up of 15 amino acids. V and J are TRBV9 and TRBJ2-1; perhaps TRBD1 as D (5 bases). This sequence originates from a human donor in good health. The sequenced sample was PBMCs. In DNA form, the CDR3 reads TGTGCCAGCAGCGTAGTTACAGGTAGTGGGAATGAGCAGTTCTTC. Its protein product is CASSVVTGSGNEQFF.